This section outlines one T cell receptor beta chain sequence together with its context. Its antigen is unknown. Additional DNA sequences in this sample encode the identical CDR3. This sample was included in a study of shared clonotypes between healthy human individuals. Study-wide results and limits: Several donors had 4% to 6.5% of their naive CD4 clonotypes in common. Relative to memory subsets, naive subsets generally showed larger estimated richness.

Libraries were prepared by immunoSEQ multiplex PCR; TCRdb keeps only in-frame clonotypes and omits some of them. Among about 1.5 million clones listed, 95% to 99% were seen once. Trimming stripped 6 bases from V and 2 bases from J, with 10 bases between. From germline, CDR1 is SGHVS and CDR2 FNYEAQ. The CDR3 covers 13 residues. The sample comprised naive CD4+ T cells sorted from blood. The subset was: CD45RA+ positively selected. The receptor's source is a man aged 25 to 40 in good health. The chain combines TRBV7-6 with TRBJ1-2; unclear D gene. In DNA, the CDR3 is TGTGCCAGCAGTTTAATGGAGAACTATGGCTACACCTTC. This codes for CASSLMENYGYTF.